A single T cell receptor (beta chain) is shown here with its context. Its cognate antigen is unknown. The sample belongs to a study of T-cell memory formation after mild COVID-19. Findings and limits, study-wide: Those CD4+ clones that contracted were mainly in CM and EM (CD8+ ones in EMRA). A balance of CD4 and CD8 characterized clones contracting day 15 to 85, whereas later expanders leaned CD4+.

A single record per CDR3 protein comes from TCRdb applying MiXCR to the 5' RACE reads. In the table there are 390,000 or so distinct CDR3 sequences, 16% of which are singletons. Germline assignment: CDR1 SEHNR and CDR2 FQNEAQ (reference sequence). Trimming at V came to 5 bases and at J to 2 bases, leaving 9 bases not matched to a gene. This CDR3 has 17 amino acids. The TCR was taken from a young man who had mild COVID-19 (a few samples of this study predate the infection). Cell type and time point are not known. Specimen: PBMCs or a T cell subset sorted from them (not recorded which). The V call is TRBV7-9, the J call TRBJ2-5, with 12 bases identical to TRBD2. The CDR3 sequence: CASSPPGLAGTQETQYF. For the CDR3, the DNA is TGTGCCAGCAGCCCCCCGGGACTAGCGGGCACGCAAGAGACCCAGTACTTC.